The 27 T cell receptor beta chains below come from one sample, sequenced in a study of follicular helper T cells after annual influenza vaccination. The time point: 2015-2016 season, pre-vaccination. Clones were read by immunoSEQ multiplex PCR, and TCRdb kept only the in-frame ones, dropping some. The sample includes fewer than 9,500 clones, 70% to 90% of them seen just once. The starting material was CXCR5+ CD38- circulating T follicular helper cells from blood, obtained on the day of influenza vaccination. Subset of the sample: circulating Tfh, non-naive CD4+CXCR5+PD-1+ (ICOS+CD38+ or ICOS-CD38-). Receptors originate from an adult who received the influenza vaccine.

This chain joins TRBV6-5 and TRBJ1-2, with D unresolved. This CDR3 spans 14 amino acids. Germline V CDR1 and CDR2: MNHEY, SVGAGI. Trimming removed 6 bases at V and 0 bases at J, with 11 bases between. The CDR3 DNA reads as TGTGCCAGCAGGTTGCCGGGAGCTAACTATGGCTACACCTTC. Encoded protein: CASRLPGANYGYTF.

V usage is TRBV5-1 and J usage is TRBJ2-7; TRBD2 aligns across 15 bases. The CDR3 runs 17 residues. V trimming: 0 bases; J trimming: 5 bases; junction bases outside the gene matches: 6. CDR1 is SGHRS, CDR2 YFSETQ, per germline. The CDR3: CASSLAGTSGGIHEQYF. CDR3 nucleotides: TGCGCCAGCAGCTTGGCGGGGACTAGCGGGGGGATCCACGAGCAGTACTTC.

The J gene is TRBJ2-3, the V gene TRBV28; D may be TRBD2 (6 bases). This CDR3 has 15 amino acids. Trimming removed 3 bases at V and 5 bases at J, with 15 bases between. Germline V lookup: CDR1 MDHEN, CDR2 SYDVKM. DNA for the CDR3: TGTGCCAGCAGTTTCAGTCAAGGGGAGGTAGATACGCAGTATTTT. Translating it yields CASSFSQGEVDTQYF.

The V gene is TRBV28, the J gene TRBJ1-2; D remains unclear. V lost 2 bases to trimming and J lost 4 bases, with 11 bases between them. The CDR3 is 14 amino acids. Germline assignment: CDR1 MDHEN and CDR2 SYDVKM. CDR3 amino acids: CASSLAEISYGYTF. The CDR3 nucleotides are TGTGCCAGCAGTTTAGCAGAAATATCCTATGGCTACACCTTC.

The V gene is TRBV5-1, the J gene TRBJ2-7, with 9 bases identical to TRBD2. CDR1 and CDR2 from the germline V gene are SGHRS and YFSETQ. The J segment lost 3 bases and the V segment lost 4 bases, leaving 5 bases of the junction unmatched. The CDR3 runs 14 residues. The DNA for the CDR3 is TGCGCCAGCAGCCCGGGACTAGCCCACTACGAGCAGTACTTC. Residues: CASSPGLAHYEQYF.

This sequence joins TRBV18 and TRBJ2-3; D remains ambiguous. V was trimmed by 3 bases and J by 0 bases, leaving 4 bases between them. Germline assignment: CDR1 KGHSH and CDR2 LQKENI. CDR3 length: 13 amino acids. As DNA, the CDR3 is TGTGCCAGCTCACCCTTTAGCACAGATACGCAGTATTTT. It translates to CASSPFSTDTQYF.

This chain uses TRBV9 with TRBJ2-4, with D maybe TRBD1 (6 bases). Germline V gene lookup returns CDR1 SGDLS and CDR2 YYNGEE. V gave up 0 bases and J gave up 6 bases, with 10 bases separating them. The CDR3 consists of 14 residues. CDR3 protein: CASSVDATGNIQYF. The CDR3 coding sequence is TGTGCCAGCAGCGTAGATGCGACAGGAAACATTCAGTACTTC.

V gene TRBV18 combines with J gene TRBJ1-1, with 8 positions matching TRBD1. The CDR3 consists of 13 residues. CDR1 KGHSH and CDR2 LQKENI come from the germline V gene. V lost 4 bases and J lost 6; bases outside the gene matches: 4. CDR3 loop: CASSRQGRAEAFF. DNA for the CDR3: TGTGCCAGCTCACGACAGGGGAGGGCTGAAGCTTTCTTT. Looking up the rest from reference TRBV18 and TRBJ1-1 gives the full variable domain: NAGVMQNPRHLVRRRGQEARLRCSPMKGHSHVYWYRQLPEEGLKFMVYLQKENIIDESGMPKERFSAEFPKEGPSILRIQQVVRGDSAAYFCASSRQGRAEAFFGQGTRLTVV.

The chain combines TRBV7-2 with TRBJ2-7, with D possibly TRBD1 on 6 matching bases. Germline CDR1 and CDR2: SGHTA and FQGNSA. The V end was cut by 3 bases, the J end by 7 bases, with 10 bases between. The CDR3 totals 12 residues. CDR3 sequence: CASSFSGVEQYF. Here the CDR3 DNA reads TGTGCCAGCAGCTTCTCAGGGGTAGAGCAGTACTTC. The full variable domain, rest sourced from reference TRBV7-2 and TRBJ2-7, is GAGVSQSPSNKVTEKGKDVELRCDPISGHTALYWYRQSLGQGLEFLIYFQGNSAPDKSGLPSDRFSAERTGGSVSTLTIQRTQQEDSAVYLCASSFSGVEQYFGPGTRLTVT.

This rearrangement joins TRBV5-6 to TRBJ2-7, with D uncertain. With 1 base removed from V and 3 bases from J, the gap between germline ends came to 8 bases. This CDR3 has 13 amino acids. The germline V gene has CDR1 SGHDT and CDR2 YYEEEE. The CDR3 loop is CASSLPGFYEQYF. CDR3 coding DNA: TGTGCCAGCAGCTTGCCCGGGTTCTACGAGCAGTACTTC. The whole variable domain, filled in from reference TRBV5-6 and TRBJ2-7, reads DAGVTQSPTHLIKTRGQQVTLRCSPKSGHDTVSWYQQALGQGPQFIFQYYEEEERQRGNFPDRFSGHQFPNYSSELNVNALLLGDSALYLCASSLPGFYEQYFGPGTRLTVT.

The chain joins TRBV30 to TRBJ2-3, with 9 positions matching TRBD1. V lost 0 bases and J lost 6; bases outside the gene matches: 4. The CDR3 runs 14 residues. The germline V gene encodes CDR1 GTSNPN and CDR2 SVGIG (reference sequence). CDR3 bases: TGTGCCTGGAGTGTGACAGGGGGGAGCGATACGCAGTATTTT. Its protein product is CAWSVTGGSDTQYF.

This chain connects TRBV6-1 to TRBJ1-1; no firm D call. Germline V gives CDR1 MNHNS, CDR2 SASEGT. Trimming took 2 bases from V and 10 from J, leaving 14 bases between them. This CDR3 contains 13 residues. The CDR3 region has the DNA TGTGCCAGCAGTGAAAATTTTGGACGGAGAGCTTTCTTT. Its translation is CASSENFGRRAFF.

This chain connects TRBV18 to TRBJ2-7, with 8 nucleotides matching TRBD2. This CDR3 spans 14 amino acids. Germline CDR1 and CDR2: KGHSH and LQKENI. The V segment lost 2 bases and the J segment 4 bases; nucleotides outside the gene matches: 4. This CDR3 is CASSPTRGEYEQYF. Here the CDR3 DNA reads TGTGCCAGCTCACCAACGCGGGGGGAGTACGAGCAGTACTTC.

In DNA form, the CDR3 reads TGCGCCAGCAGTGCTGGTGGAAGTCAGCCCCAGCATTTT. It is translated as CASSAGGSQPQHF. The J gene is TRBJ1-5, the V gene TRBV10-1; no firm D call. Germline CDR1 WNHNN, CDR2 SYGVQD (reference sequence). The CDR3 loop spans 13 amino acids. Trimming left V 4 bases short and J 6 bases short, with 10 bases between.

The chain is built from TRBV28 and TRBJ1-6; unclear D gene. V gave up 5 bases and J gave up 5 bases, with 16 bases separating them. CDR3 size: 16 residues. The V gene's germline CDR1 is MDHEN and CDR2 SYDVKM. The CDR3 region is CASSHRFGRDNSPLHF. The CDR3 DNA is TGTGCCAGCAGTCATAGATTTGGGAGGGATAATTCACCCCTCCACTTT.

This chain links TRBV6-6 with TRBJ2-5, with D unclear. CDR1 is MNHNY, CDR2 SVGAGI, per germline (reference sequence). The CDR3 runs 14 residues. The V end lost 0 bases, the J end lost 3 bases, and 8 bases lay between the germline ends. CDR3 sequence: CASSYSTWEETQYF. The CDR3 DNA is TGTGCCAGCAGTTACTCCACATGGGAAGAGACCCAGTACTTC.

This rearrangement joins TRBV5-1 to TRBJ2-7; 8 nucleotides agree with TRBD1. V dropped 4 bases and J dropped 4; count of bases not matched to a gene: 7. CDR1 is SGHRS, CDR2 YFSETQ, per germline. The CDR3 consists of 14 residues. CDR3 in DNA: TGCGCCAGCAGCGTGACAGGGGATCAATACGAGCAGTACTTC. Translation: CASSVTGDQYEQYF.

The rearrangement uses TRBV2 and TRBJ2-4, with TRBD1 as a possible D gene (6 bases). The CDR3 runs to 12 residues. Germline CDR1 is SNHLY and CDR2 is FYNNEI. Trimming took off 3 bases at V and 11 bases at J, with 11 bases between the two ends. CDR3 in DNA: TGTGCCAGCAGTGACAGGGGAGTGCTTCAGTACTTC. It is translated as CASSDRGVLQYF.

The chain has TRBV5-4 and TRBJ2-7, with 8 positions matching TRBD2. CDR1 SGHNT and CDR2 YYREEE come from the germline V gene (reference sequence). The CDR3 loop spans 15 amino acids. V shed 3 bases and J 6 bases; nucleotides not matched to a gene: 11. CDR3 sequence (DNA): TGTGCCAGCAGCTCCCAATCAGCGGGGGTGGCCGAGCAGTACTTC. This gives the protein CASSSQSAGVAEQYF.

CDR3 in amino acids: CASSGGTVRTEAFF. The CDR3 region has the DNA TGCGCCAGCAGTGGGGGGACAGTTCGGACTGAAGCTTTCTTT. The J gene is TRBJ1-1, the V gene TRBV10-1; 7 nucleotides agree with TRBD1. The CDR3 is made up of 14 amino acids. The ends lost 4 bases at V and 5 bases at J; junction bases unmatched: 7. Per the germline V gene, CDR1 is WNHNN and CDR2 is SYGVQD (reference sequence).

This chain links TRBV29-1 with TRBJ2-1; 10 bases match TRBD2. Unmatched junction bases numbered 8, after V lost 5 bases and J lost 4 bases. Germline loops: CDR1 SQVTM, CDR2 ANQGSEA. This CDR3 is built from 15 residues. In DNA form, the CDR3 reads TGCAGCGTTTCAATCGGGACTAGCGAATACAATGAGCAGTTCTTC. This gives the protein CSVSIGTSEYNEQFF.

This clone was seen a single time. The rearrangement joins TRBV30 to TRBJ1-2, with TRBD1 identical over 8 bases. Per the germline V gene, CDR1 is GTSNPN and CDR2 is SVGIG (reference sequence). Trimming at V came to 8 bases and at J to 7 bases, leaving 12 bases not matched to a gene. The CDR3 has 13 residues. In DNA form, the CDR3 reads TGTGCCCGCCGACAGGGGTCCCCTACTGGCTACACCTTC. It codes for CARRQGSPTGYTF. Looking up the rest from reference TRBV30 and TRBJ1-2 gives the full variable domain: SQTIHQWPATLVQPVGSPLSLECTVEGTSNPNLYWYRQAAGRGLQLLFYSVGIGQISSEVPQNLSASRPQDRQFILSSKKLLLSDSGFYLCARRQGSPTGYTFGSGTRLTVV.

The CDR3 sequence is CASSLAQGWSPLHF. DNA of the CDR3: TGTGCCAGCAGCTTAGCGCAGGGATGGTCACCCCTCCACTTT. J is TRBJ1-6 and V is TRBV7-8; TRBD1 is a possible D gene (5 bases). This CDR3 has 14 residues. Germline loops: CDR1 SGHVS, CDR2 FQNEAQ. V was cut by 0 bases and J by 10 bases, with 10 bases left in between.

The chain has TRBV4-3 and TRBJ1-4, with no clear D. This CDR3 region has 15 residues. CDR1 LGHNA and CDR2 YSLEER come from the germline V gene. The V gene lost 0 bases and the J gene lost 0 bases, with 5 bases spanning the gap. CDR3 bases: TGCGCCAGCAGCCAAGAAACAGCAACTAATGAAAAACTGTTTTTT. It translates to CASSQETATNEKLFF.

The rearrangement links TRBV9 to TRBJ2-1; D gene unclear. Deletions cut 4 bases from V and 5 bases from J, with 16 bases between. Germline CDR1 and CDR2: SGDLS and YYNGEE. The CDR3 sequence is 15 residues long. The CDR3 spells CASSILSGADNEQFF. CDR3 in DNA: TGTGCCAGCAGCATCCTTTCGGGTGCCGACAATGAGCAGTTCTTC.

This clone came up once. CDR3 amino acids: CASSRPGTGGTNTEAFF. The CDR3 nucleotides read TGTGCCAGCAGTAGACCCGGGACAGGGGGCACAAACACTGAAGCTTTCTTT. The chain employs TRBV25-1 and TRBJ1-1, with 12 bases aligning to TRBD1. Trimming removed 5 bases from V and 2 bases from J; junction bases left unmatched: 9. Looked up from germline, CDR1 is MGHDK and CDR2 is SYGVNS. CDR3 length: 17 amino acids.

The chain is built from TRBV7-2 and TRBJ2-7; D gene unclear. V lost 5 bases to trimming and J lost 1 base, with 15 bases between them. This CDR3 spans 15 amino acids. Germline lookup yields CDR1 SGHTA and CDR2 FQGNSA. CDR3 bases: TGTGCCAGCAGCCAAAGGAACTCTGGGTCCTACGAGCAGTACTTC. Its protein is CASSQRNSGSYEQYF.